This T cell receptor (beta chain) was recovered during a study of CD8 T cells in ankylosing spondylitis. Making use of molecular barcodes, quantitative 5'-RACE generated TCR beta libraries. MiXCR was run by TCRdb on the 5' RACE reads, yielding one entry per CDR3 protein. The sample has 150,000 to 200,000 distinct CDR3 sequences; approximately 20% are singletons. Germline V CDR1 and CDR2: SGHRS, YFSETQ. This CDR3 comprises 16 residues. The V end was cut by 4 bases, the J end by 1 base, with 14 bases between. The sequenced material came from blood, either unsorted or a sorted T cell fraction (not recorded which). The chain has TRBV5-1 and TRBJ2-2, with D possibly matching TRBD2 (6 bases). This sequence was found in a male donor with ankylosing spondylitis or in good health (not recorded which). The CDR3 is CASSLEGSGNTGELFF. CDR3 nucleotides: TGCGCCAGCAGCCTAGAAGGTAGCGGGAACACCGGGGAGCTGTTTTTT.